The rows below give T cell receptor beta chains drawn from one sample of a study of post-analysis software for immune sequencing data. Each CDR3 protein is one row after TCRdb ran MiXCR on the PCR reads. Of over 700,000 distinct CDR3 sequences in the sample, approximately 30% are singletons; the top ten hold under 0.7%. Sequencing was done on a sample of blood. Receptors originate from a girl under 18 with multiple sclerosis. CDR3s leave out the opening cysteine and the closing phenylalanine or tryptophan. Some rows have no size entry. The others give once, few or many, or a class for an expanded clone.

V gene	CDR3 length	J gene	clone size	CDR3 protein
TRBV4-3	12	TRBJ1-2	few	ASSQGGGNYGYT
TRBV20-1	11	.	.	SAMTGIFETQY
TRBV6-2/TRBV6-3	18	TRBJ1-1	.	ASRPFTLARELVSNTEAF
TRBV20-1	16	TRBJ2-7	.	SARDLFRIGGSYNEQY
TRBV6-1	10	TRBJ1-2	few	ASSEVPGGYT
TRBV19	14	TRBJ1-2	.	ASSIYQDRPGYGYT
TRBV10-3	16	TRBJ2-1	.	AISESEEYRTSGNEQF
TRBV4-3	12	TRBJ2-2	.	AGSQGGMSVELF
TRBV5-6	13	TRBJ2-6	.	ASSFPGTGANVRT
TRBV5-1	11	TRBJ1-1	.	ASSLMGIAEAF
TRBV4-1	16	TRBJ2-1	few	ASSQAGTSGKRDNEQF
TRBV7-2	12	TRBJ2-1	few	ASSRGSRANEQF
TRBV5-1	13	TRBJ2-3	few	ASSLTGTGYYTQY
TRBV9	11	TRBJ2-3	few	ASSGESTDTQY
TRBV20-1	15	TRBJ2-7	many	SARYRRGGRSRNEQY
TRBV6-5	9	TRBJ1-1	.	ATVWGIEAF
TRBV7-2	11	TRBJ2-5	.	ASSLVAGYEQY
TRBV16	15	.	.	ASSQSLLAGGWYEQY
TRBV12-3/TRBV12-4	11	TRBJ1-2	.	ASRFVGGYGYT
TRBV28	11	TRBJ2-3	.	ASRKMGQGTQY
TRBV6-6	13	TRBJ1-2	few	ASSYSDPGQDGYT
TRBV2	15	TRBJ2-7	.	ASKWDRLMRAEDEQY
TRBV12-3/TRBV12-4	12	TRBJ1-3	.	ASSGTGFKNTIY
TRBV6-5	14	TRBJ1-5	.	ASSPLGVQGGQPQH
TRBV5-1	12	TRBJ2-5	few	ASSLASRHGTQY
TRBV7-9	13	TRBJ1-2	.	ASSLNRGQGRGYT
TRBV9	10	TRBJ2-3	.	ASSVVKDTQY
TRBV20-1	11	TRBJ1-5	.	SAPTGGNQPQH
TRBV7-2	14	TRBJ2-3	.	ASSSRGGGLTDTQY
TRBV20-1	14	TRBJ2-1	.	SARTLMELLYNEQF
TRBV11-2	13	TRBJ2-7	few	ASRRPASGSYEQY
TRBV7-2	14	TRBJ2-1	few	ASSYRLAGAYNEQF
TRBV6-4	11	TRBJ1-1	.	ASSDEGMTEAF
TRBV20-1	13	TRBJ2-5	.	SARERSGRGETQY
TRBV20-1	12	TRBJ2-7	few	SAPQDRGLDEQY
TRBV7-8	14	.	.	ASSLKTSGVKETQY
TRBV28	11	TRBJ2-3	.	AGSLLKRATQY
TRBV6-1	13	TRBJ2-3	.	ASSSGHHSTDTQY
TRBV20-1	12	TRBJ2-5	few	SARGGLAWETQY
TRBV20-1	13	TRBJ2-3	many	SASWGERRTDTQY
TRBV18	14	TRBJ2-5	.	ASSPQAQGGRETQY
TRBV20-1	12	TRBJ1-4	few	SAPDGASNEKLF
TRBV28	11	TRBJ2-7	many	ASSFGQIYEQY
TRBV15	14	TRBJ1-5	.	ATRQPDRGGNQPQH
TRBV29-1	13	.	.	SVRPGLAPYNEQY
TRBV5-5	13	TRBJ1-5	few	ASSLGRLTGGFQH
TRBV11-3	10	TRBJ2-1	.	ASSTRVSEQF
TRBV9	11	TRBJ1-1	.	ASSASMNTEAF
TRBV5-1	12	TRBJ1-1	.	ASSYGTANTEAF
TRBV3-1	10	TRBJ2-5	.	ASSAGGKTQY
TRBV27	12	TRBJ2-5	few	ASRLAGRVETQY
TRBV20-1	12	TRBJ2-3	many	SALTGGEADTQY
TRBV7-7	12	TRBJ2-1	.	ASSLGTVSNEQF
TRBV27	13	.	.	ASSTQTSNPYEQY
TRBV15	14	TRBJ1-2	few	ATSSRGQNKNYGYT
TRBV6-6	15	TRBJ1-5	few	ASTPRGSQGGNQPQH
TRBV20-1	11	TRBJ2-7	.	SARGRDSYEQY
TRBV4-3	13	TRBJ1-5	.	ASSQENGSNQPQH
TRBV9	15	TRBJ1-1	few	ASSVVFRGLMSTEAF